This record covers a single T cell receptor (beta chain). This record comes from a study of blood T cell repertoires in COVID-19. Across the whole study: PBMCs, B-cell-depleted T cells, or T cells were the source of the cDNA or gDNA that made up the material.

Per germline, CDR1 SGHRS and CDR2 YFSETQ. This CDR3 contains 14 residues. V shed 0 bases and J shed 8 bases, with 14 bases lying between them. Sequenced by immunoSEQ multiplex PCR; TCRdb stores in-frame clones only, minus some. The sample has more than 45,000 clones, roughly 85% seen once. The chain combines TRBV5-1 with TRBJ1-2, with D possibly being TRBD1 (6 bases). The specimen was peripheral blood. The sequence was collected from a woman over 75 with acute or convalescent COVID-19. As DNA, the CDR3 is TGCGCCAGCAGCTTGGGGCAGGGGATAGAGGGCTACACCTTC. Translation: CASSLGQGIEGYTF. Full variable domain (rest looked up from reference TRBV5-1 and TRBJ1-2): KAGVTQTPRYLIKTRGQQVTLSCSPISGHRSVSWYQQTPGQGLQFLFEYFSETQRNKGNFPGRFSGRQFSNSRSEMNVSTLELGDSALYLCASSLGQGIEGYTFGSGTRLTVV.